The 9 T cell receptor beta chains below all came from one sample that was sequenced in a study of blood T cell repertoires in COVID-19. Libraries were prepared by immunoSEQ multiplex PCR; TCRdb keeps only in-frame clonotypes and omits some of them. Of roughly 230,000 clones listed, roughly 84% are singletons. The sample comprised peripheral blood. Receptors originate from a woman aged 80 or over with acute or convalescent COVID-19.

V and J are TRBV7-2 and TRBJ2-5; 8 bases fit TRBD1. Germline V gene lookup returns CDR1 SGHTA and CDR2 FQGNSA. This CDR3 has 15 amino acids. The V gene end was trimmed by 3 bases and the J gene end by 6 bases; junction bases not matched to a gene: 9. CDR3 DNA sequence: TGTGCCAGCAGCTTCCATAACCAGGGGGCAAAGACCCAGTACTTC. Protein product: CASSFHNQGAKTQYF.

The chain couples TRBV4-2 to TRBJ1-1; D remains unclear. V was pared by 1 base and J by 9 bases, with 12 bases between. Looked up from germline, CDR1 is LGHNA and CDR2 is YNFKEQ. This CDR3 spans 13 amino acids. The CDR3 sequence: CASSQVGEIKAFF. Written as DNA, the CDR3 is TGTGCCAGCAGCCAAGTGGGAGAGATTAAAGCTTTCTTT.

The rearrangement links TRBV5-4 to TRBJ1-1; D might be TRBD1 (6 bases). The CDR3 totals 15 residues. Trimming stripped 4 bases from V and 3 bases from J, with 16 bases between. Germline assignment: CDR1 SGHNT and CDR2 YYREEE (reference sequence). The chain's CDR3 is CASSRPGQGDTEAFF. CDR3 nucleotides: TGTGCCAGCAGCCGTCCGGGACAAGGGGACACTGAAGCTTTCTTT.

The chain employs TRBV2 and TRBJ2-1; possibly TRBD1 for D (6 bases). Germline CDR1 reads SNHLY; CDR2 reads FYNNEI. The length of the CDR3 is 13 residues. Trimming cost V 7 bases and J 6 bases, with 13 bases left between them. This CDR3 reads CASKATGTNEQFF. CDR3 nucleotides: TGTGCCAGCAAAGCTACAGGGACCAATGAGCAGTTCTTC. Variable domain in full (rest from reference TRBV2 and TRBJ2-1): EPEVTQTPSHQVTQMGQEVILRCVPISNHLYFYWYRQILGQKVEFLVSFYNNEISEKSEIFDDQFSVERPDGSNFTLKIRSTKLEDSAMYFCASKATGTNEQFFGPGTRLTVL.

This sequence joins TRBV7-2 and TRBJ1-1; 8 bases map to TRBD1. Germline V gene sequence: CDR1 SGHTA, CDR2 FQGNSA. Trimming at V came to 6 bases and at J to 5 bases, leaving 8 bases not matched to a gene. The CDR3 consists of 14 residues. In DNA, the CDR3 is TGTGCCAGCAGTCCGAGGACAGGGCTGACTGAAGCTTTCTTT. It yields the protein CASSPRTGLTEAFF.

This chain joins TRBV5-1 and TRBJ2-5; 11 nucleotides agree with TRBD2. Germline V gives CDR1 SGHRS, CDR2 YFSETQ. The trim removed 0 bases at V and 2 bases at J, leaving 6 bases unmatched. The CDR3 spans 17 residues. This chain's CDR3 is CASSLVLAGGKQETQYF. DNA of the CDR3: TGCGCCAGCAGCTTGGTTCTAGCGGGGGGCAAACAAGAGACCCAGTACTTC.

This clone was found a few times. The chain has TRBV4-1 and TRBJ1-2, with 10 bases that match TRBD1. V gave up 4 bases and J gave up 2 bases; unmatched junction bases: 10. Germline V gene lookup returns CDR1 MGHRA and CDR2 YSYEKL. CDR3 length: 17 residues. The CDR3 DNA reads TGCGCCAGCAGCCCCTGGACAGGGGGAACTTTAAACTATGGCTACACCTTC. Translation: CASSPWTGGTLNYGYTF.

J is TRBJ1-1 and V is TRBV19, with TRBD1 as a possible D gene (5 bases). The V and J ends lost 2 bases and 6 bases respectively, with 16 bases between them. Germline CDR1 and CDR2: LNHDA and SQIVND (reference sequence). The CDR3 loop spans 15 amino acids. CDR3 bases: TGTGCCAGTAGTATACCCCAATTCCAGGGTGCTGAAGCTTTCTTT. This codes for CASSIPQFQGAEAFF.

The V gene is TRBV19, the J gene TRBJ1-2; tentatively, D is TRBD1 (6 bases). This CDR3 comprises 17 residues. V gave up 3 bases and J gave up 7 bases, with 24 bases separating them. Germline assignment: CDR1 LNHDA and CDR2 SQIVND (reference sequence). CDR3 nucleotide sequence: TGTGCCAGTAGTATCCCCGCACGGGGGGCGATTGTCTCTGGCTACACCTTC. It encodes CASSIPARGAIVSGYTF.